These 21 T cell receptor beta chains share one sample of origin, sequenced in a study of blood T cell repertoires in COVID-19. The method was immunoSEQ multiplex PCR; TCRdb's version includes in-frame clones alone and lacks a portion of them. Of about 160,000 clones listed, around 77% are singletons. What was sequenced was peripheral blood. The receptors here all came from a man between 70 and 80 years old with acute or convalescent COVID-19.

The chain combines TRBV5-1 with TRBJ2-5, with D possibly matching TRBD2 (5 bases). This CDR3 contains 13 residues. Germline V gene sequence: CDR1 SGHRS, CDR2 YFSETQ. Trimming shortened V by 0 bases and J by 3 bases, and 6 bases separated the two germline ends. The CDR3 region is CASSLAGKETQYF. In nucleotides, the CDR3 is TGCGCCAGCAGCTTGGCCGGGAAAGAGACCCAGTACTTC.

This chain uses TRBV6-1 with TRBJ2-7, with 13 bases identical to TRBD2. This CDR3 has 16 amino acids. CDR1 and CDR2 (germline): MNHNS, SASEGT. Germline trimming cut 3 bases from V and 1 base from J; bases unmatched to any gene: 3. The CDR3 DNA follows: TGTGCCAGCAGTGAGTTGACTAGCGGGGGGTCCTACGAGCAGTACTTC. Translation gives CASSELTSGGSYEQYF.

The chain employs TRBV27 and TRBJ2-3; 9 positions match TRBD2. The germline CDR1 and CDR2 sequences are MNHEY and SMNVEV (reference sequence). This CDR3 has 17 amino acids. V trimming: 1 base; J trimming: 5 bases; junction bases outside the gene matches: 10. CDR3 sequence reads: CASSLWASGAEGDTQYF. The CDR3 nucleotides are TGTGCCAGCAGTTTATGGGCTAGCGGGGCAGAGGGAGATACGCAGTATTTT.

This chain joins TRBV28 and TRBJ2-5, with D hard to call. In germline, CDR1 is MDHEN, CDR2 SYDVKM. This CDR3 is built from 13 residues. The V end was cut by 5 bases, the J end by 5 bases, with 12 bases between. CDR3 protein: CASSLPARETQYF. CDR3 DNA sequence: TGTGCCAGCAGTCTACCGGCGAGGGAGACCCAGTACTTC.

This chain's CDR3 is CASSFRQGRTGELFF. In DNA form, the CDR3 reads TGTGCCAGCAGCTTCAGACAGGGTCGGACCGGGGAGCTGTTTTTT. The chain carries TRBV11-3 and TRBJ2-2, with 7 bases aligning to TRBD1. After removal of 3 bases from V and 5 bases from J, the junction contained 6 bases not matched to a gene. Germline V gene lookup returns CDR1 SGHNT and CDR2 YENEEA. CDR3 length: 15 amino acids.

V and J are TRBV10-2 and TRBJ1-3; 8 bases match TRBD1. Germline values: CDR1 WSHSY, CDR2 SAAADI. The CDR3 spans 16 residues. Trimming at V came to 8 bases and at J to 0 bases, leaving 9 bases not matched to a gene. The CDR3 loop reads CASLIDRGSSGNTIYF. In DNA form, the CDR3 reads TGCGCCAGCCTCATTGACAGGGGCAGCTCTGGAAACACCATATATTTT.

CDR3: CASSFDTSYTEAFF. DNA of the CDR3: TGCGCCAGCAGCTTTGACACGTCCTACACTGAAGCTTTCTTT. This chain connects TRBV5-1 to TRBJ1-1; D is ambiguous. Germline V CDR1 and CDR2: SGHRS, YFSETQ. CDR3 length equals 14 residues. V was clipped by 2 bases and J by 3 bases, with 11 bases between them.

This clone was observed a handful of times. The V and J genes are TRBV7-6 and TRBJ2-5, with D possibly matching TRBD1 (5 bases). V gave up 1 base and J gave up 4 bases, with 13 bases separating them. CDR1 is SGHVS and CDR2 is FNYEAQ in the germline V gene. This CDR3 has 15 amino acids. The CDR3 is CASSLGAGLRETQYF. Written as DNA, the CDR3 is TGTGCCAGCAGCTTAGGTGCAGGGTTGAGAGAGACCCAGTACTTC.

The chain is built from TRBV3-1 (or the pseudogene TRBV3-2) and TRBJ2-5; TRBD2 matches at 12 bases. From germline, CDR1 is LGHDT and CDR2 YNNKEL (reference sequence). The CDR3 loop spans 18 amino acids. V lost 0 bases to trimming and J lost 5 bases; unmatched junction nucleotides: 10. Here the CDR3 reads CASSQDTPGLAGWETQYF. DNA for the CDR3: TGTGCCAGCAGCCAAGATACCCCCGGACTAGCGGGGTGGGAGACCCAGTACTTC.

The chain uses TRBV30 and TRBJ1-2; 8 bases are a match to TRBD1. The CDR3 has 13 residues. CDR1 and CDR2 (germline): GTSNPN, SVGIG (reference sequence). Trimming took 5 bases from V and 2 from J; bases not matched to a gene: 4. For the CDR3, the DNA is TGTGCCTGGGGGGACAGGCTGAACTATGGCTACACCTTC. It translates to CAWGDRLNYGYTF. The entire variable domain, with the rest obtained from reference TRBV30 and TRBJ1-2, is as follows: SQTIHQWPATLVQPVGSPLSLECTVEGTSNPNLYWYRQAAGRGLQLLFYSVGIGQISSEVPQNLSASRPQDRQFILSSKKLLLSDSGFYLCAWGDRLNYGYTFGSGTRLTVV.

This chain joins TRBV10-3 and TRBJ2-3, with 9 positions matching TRBD1. The J segment lost 4 bases and the V segment lost 2 bases, leaving 4 bases of the junction unmatched. Germline V CDR1 and CDR2: ENHRY, SYGVKD. This CDR3 region has 15 residues. The CDR3 reads CAISEGRQGADTQYF. As DNA, the CDR3 is TGTGCCATCAGTGAGGGGAGACAGGGGGCAGATACGCAGTATTTT.

The V gene is TRBV6-5, the J gene TRBJ2-1; 7 bases are shared with TRBD1. The length of the CDR3 is 15 residues. Germline V lookup: CDR1 MNHEY, CDR2 SVGAGI. Losses at the gene ends were 7 bases for V and 1 base for J; bases not matched to a gene: 7. CDR3 DNA: TGTGCCAGCAAAATGGACAGGCTATCCTACAATGAGCAGTTCTTC. It is translated as CASKMDRLSYNEQFF.

The chain recombines TRBV10-3 with TRBJ1-6; 7 positions match TRBD1. The CDR3 is 18 residues long. The germline CDR1 and CDR2 sequences are ENHRY and SYGVKD. J gave up 10 bases and V 0 bases, and 15 bases lay outside the gene matches. The CDR3 spells CAISESLHRGLKGSPLHF. CDR3 nucleotide sequence: TGTGCCATCAGTGAGTCGCTGCACAGGGGCTTAAAAGGATCACCCCTCCACTTT.

This clone was found a few times. The V gene is TRBV7-2, the J gene TRBJ2-2; TRBD1 matches 8 bases. The V gene end was trimmed by 5 bases and the J gene end by 5 bases; junction bases not matched to a gene: 7. The CDR3 has 15 amino acids. From germline, CDR1 is SGHTA and CDR2 FQGNSA. CDR3 residues: CASSPGGATTGELFF. The CDR3 nucleotides read TGTGCCAGCAGCCCAGGGGGCGCGACAACCGGGGAGCTGTTTTTT.

This chain uses TRBV28 with TRBJ1-5; D not resolved. This CDR3 has 15 amino acids. V lost 5 bases and J lost 5, with 16 bases in between. Germline lookup yields CDR1 MDHEN and CDR2 SYDVKM. CDR3 DNA: TGTGCCAGCAGTCGGGGTCGTAACACTGATCAGCCCCAGCATTTT. This gives the protein CASSRGRNTDQPQHF.

This chain links TRBV19 with TRBJ1-4; no clear D. This CDR3 region has 13 residues. V lost 4 bases and J lost 8, with 11 bases in between. In germline, CDR1 is LNHDA, CDR2 SQIVND (reference sequence). The CDR3 bases are TGTGCCAGTAGTAAACGAAGCGAGGAAAAACTGTTTTTT. Protein sequence: CASSKRSEEKLFF.

The rearrangement joins TRBV11-2 to TRBJ2-5, with 7 nucleotides matching TRBD1. The length of the CDR3 is 13 residues. CDR1 is SGHAT, CDR2 FQNNGV, per germline. The V and J ends lost 5 bases and 4 bases, in that order; junction bases with no gene match: 4. CDR3 bases: TGTGCCAGCAGCGTCGACAGGGCAGAGACCCAGTACTTC. This encodes CASSVDRAETQYF.

V and J are TRBV28 and TRBJ2-3, with 8 bases lining up with TRBD2. The CDR3 is made up of 14 amino acids. CDR1 is MDHEN and CDR2 is SYDVKM in the germline V gene. This chain's CDR3 is CVLGLAGGTDTQYF. The CDR3 DNA sequence: TGTGTTCTTGGACTAGCAGGGGGCACAGATACGCAGTATTTT.

V and J are TRBV5-8 and TRBJ1-4, with D maybe TRBD1 (5 bases). The germline CDR1 and CDR2 sequences are SGHTS and YDEGEE. The CDR3 covers 16 residues. Trimming took off 1 base at V and 8 bases at J, with 18 bases between the two ends. The CDR3 coding sequence is TGTGCCAGCAGCTTGAGTACTAATGGGCGGGGCGAAAAACTGTTTTTT. The encoded protein is CASSLSTNGRGEKLFF.

This chain joins TRBV3-1 (or the pseudogene TRBV3-2) and TRBJ1-5; D is undetermined. Per germline, CDR1 LGHDT and CDR2 YNNKEL (reference sequence). The ends were cut back, 4 bases at V and 6 bases at J, with 10 bases in the middle. The CDR3 runs to 13 residues. CDR3 amino acids: CASSPAVSQPQHF. CDR3 nucleotide sequence: TGTGCCAGCAGCCCCGCCGTGAGTCAGCCCCAGCATTTT.

V usage is TRBV28 and J usage is TRBJ1-1; D perhaps matches TRBD1 (5 bases). The CDR3 is made up of 14 amino acids. CDR1 is MDHEN, CDR2 SYDVKM, per germline. V shed 3 bases and J shed 4 bases, with 12 bases lying between them. CDR3 sequence reads: CASSFQGESTEAFF. DNA for the CDR3: TGTGCCAGCAGTTTCCAGGGTGAATCCACTGAAGCTTTCTTT.